Below are 24 T cell receptor beta chains sequenced from a single sample in a study of shared clonotypes between healthy human individuals. Profiled with immunoSEQ multiplex PCR; TCRdb holds only in-frame clones, not every one. The data show some 2.1 million clones, with about 95% seen just once and around 1.1% held by the top ten. Naive CD8 cells lacked CD45RO and underwent positive selection for CCR7, leaving out terminally differentiated effector memory CD45RA+ cells. Material: naive CD8+ T cells sorted from blood. These receptor sequences come from a young man in good health.

Written as DNA, the CDR3 is TGTGCCAGCAGCTTGGGGGACAGGGGTTCACCCCTCCACTTT. The encoded protein is CASSLGDRGSPLHF. The chain joins TRBV5-6 to TRBJ1-6; 10 nucleotides line up with TRBD1. V gave up 0 bases and J gave up 9 bases; unmatched junction bases: 0. Germline CDR1 SGHDT, CDR2 YYEEEE. The CDR3 loop spans 14 amino acids.

This clone was seen a single time. The chain couples TRBV7-9 to TRBJ1-1; no definite D call. The CDR3 runs 12 residues. The germline CDR1 and CDR2 sequences are SEHNR and FQNEAQ (reference sequence). V lost 1 base and J 6 bases, leaving 6 bases between the germline ends. CDR3 sequence: CASSLDHAEAFF. Here the CDR3 DNA reads TGTGCCAGCAGCTTAGATCACGCTGAAGCTTTCTTT. Filled out from reference TRBV7-9 and TRBJ1-1, the complete variable domain reads DTGVSQNPRHKITKRGQNVTFRCDPISEHNRLYWYRQTLGQGPEFLTYFQNEAQLEKSRLLSDRFSAERPKGSFSTLEIQRTEQGDSAMYLCASSLDHAEAFFGQGTRLTVV.

The chain employs TRBV2 and TRBJ2-7, with no clear D. V lost 10 bases, J lost 4 bases, and 14 bases lay in between. From germline, CDR1 is SNHLY and CDR2 FYNNEI. The CDR3 consists of 12 residues. The CDR3 is CATISLEYEQYF. DNA of the CDR3: TGTGCCACCATTAGTTTGGAGTACGAGCAGTACTTC.

The CDR3 reads CASSPLNPSHANYGYTF. The CDR3 DNA reads as TGTGCCAGCAGCCCTTTAAACCCCAGCCACGCTAACTATGGCTACACCTTC. This chain links TRBV7-9 with TRBJ1-2, with D unclear. The germline V gene has CDR1 SEHNR and CDR2 FQNEAQ (reference sequence). The CDR3 consists of 17 residues. The V and J ends lost 5 bases and 0 bases respectively, with 19 bases between them.

The chain links TRBV28 to TRBJ1-1; TRBD1 is a possible D gene (5 bases). Germline V gene sequence: CDR1 MDHEN, CDR2 SYDVKM. V was trimmed by 6 bases and J by 4 bases, leaving 12 bases between them. This CDR3 region has 13 residues. CDR3 amino acids: CASSHGGGTEAFF. For the CDR3, the DNA is TGTGCCAGCAGCCACGGGGGGGGCACTGAAGCTTTCTTT.

The chain joins TRBV29-1 to TRBJ1-2; D gene unclear. CDR3 length: 11 residues. In germline, CDR1 is SQVTM, CDR2 ANQGSEA. V lost 4 bases and J lost 8, with 11 bases in between. CDR3 region: CSVVGFRGYTF. The DNA of the CDR3 is TGCAGCGTTGTAGGCTTTCGAGGCTACACCTTC.

This chain links TRBV27 with TRBJ1-6, with TRBD1 as a possible D gene (6 bases). The V and J ends lost 3 bases and 10 bases respectively, with 13 bases between them. The germline V gene has CDR1 MNHEY and CDR2 SMNVEV (reference sequence). This CDR3 spans 14 amino acids. The CDR3 DNA follows: TGTGCCAGCAGTTTGTCAGGGGTGCGGTCACCCCTCCACTTT. This gives the protein CASSLSGVRSPLHF.

This clone appeared a single time. The rearrangement uses TRBV29-1 and TRBJ2-5; D is perhaps TRBD1 or TRBD2 (6 bases each). CDR1 is SQVTM and CDR2 is ANQGSEA in the germline V gene. The CDR3 totals 11 residues. Written as DNA, the CDR3 is TGCAGGGCGGAGGGGTCAGGGGCCCAGTACTTC. This sequence encodes CRAEGSGAQYF. Complete variable domain (other parts from reference TRBV29-1 and TRBJ2-5): SAVISQKPSRDICQRGTSLTIQCQVDSQVTMMFWYRQQPGQSLTLIATANQGSEATYESGFVIDKFPISRPNLTFSTLTVSNMSPEDSSIYLCRAEGSGAQYFGPGTRLLVL.

This sequence joins TRBV2 and TRBJ2-1; no clear D. This CDR3 spans 17 amino acids. Trimming cost V 0 bases and J 5 bases, with 17 bases left between them. CDR1 and CDR2 (germline): SNHLY, FYNNEI. CDR3 loop: CASSEAQEILRNNEQFF. In nucleotides, the CDR3 is TGTGCCAGCAGTGAAGCGCAGGAGATACTGAGGAACAATGAGCAGTTCTTC.

This chain uses TRBV5-6 with TRBJ2-7; 12 bases map to TRBD2. CDR1 is SGHDT and CDR2 is YYEEEE in the germline V gene. Trimming took 4 bases from V and 2 from J; bases not matched to a gene: 1. The CDR3 is made up of 14 amino acids. The CDR3, as DNA: TGTGCCAGCAGCCCTAGCGGGAGGGCCTACGAGCAGTACTTC. It codes for CASSPSGRAYEQYF.

This clone was counted once. The CDR3 reads CASSPSQGFDTQYF. The CDR3 DNA reads as TGCGCCAGCAGCCCATCCCAGGGATTTGATACGCAGTATTTT. The chain has TRBV4-1 and TRBJ2-3; TRBD1 is a possible D gene (5 bases). This CDR3 has 14 amino acids. CDR1 is MGHRA, CDR2 YSYEKL, per germline. V was clipped by 4 bases and J by 6 bases, with 14 bases between them.

For this clone: This same CDR3 is encoded by further DNA sequences in the sample. CDR3 amino acids: CASSYSEGDTEAFF. The CDR3 nucleotides are TGTGCCAGCAGTTACTCGGAGGGTGATACTGAAGCTTTCTTT. The chain carries TRBV6-5 and TRBJ1-1; no reliable D call. Trimming removed 0 bases from V and 5 bases from J, with 10 bases in between. The CDR3 spans 14 residues. Per germline, CDR1 MNHEY and CDR2 SVGAGI.

On this clone itself: In the same sample, other DNA sequences code for this CDR3. The genes are TRBV9 and TRBJ2-3, with a possible D match to TRBD2 (6 bases). The V gene's germline CDR1 is SGDLS and CDR2 YYNGEE. V lost 2 bases, J lost 0 bases, and 10 bases lay in between. There are 15 residues in the CDR3. The CDR3: CASSVGLASTDTQYF. CDR3 bases: TGTGCCAGCAGCGTCGGGCTAGCGAGCACAGATACGCAGTATTTT.

This clone was seen a single time. CDR3 sequence (DNA): TGTGCCAGCAACTATGGGGCAAATTCACCCCTCCACTTT. Its protein is CASNYGANSPLHF. The V call is TRBV14, the J call TRBJ1-6; TRBD1 is a possible D gene (5 bases). This CDR3 spans 13 amino acids. Germline CDR1 SGHDN, CDR2 FVKESK. Trimming stripped 7 bases from V and 7 bases from J, with 11 bases between.

The V and J genes are TRBV7-9 and TRBJ1-2; D is ambiguous. The V end lost 1 base, the J end lost 5 bases, and 5 bases lay between the germline ends. There are 12 residues in the CDR3. Germline V gene sequence: CDR1 SEHNR, CDR2 FQNEAQ (reference sequence). The CDR3 sequence: CASSLGEYGYTF. The CDR3 DNA is TGTGCCAGCAGCTTAGGGGAGTATGGCTACACCTTC.

This clone was counted a few times. The genes are TRBV29-1 and TRBJ1-3, with D unclear. Germline values: CDR1 SQVTM, CDR2 ANQGSEA. Trimming took 5 bases from V and 0 from J, leaving 14 bases between them. The CDR3 contains 15 residues. CDR3 in DNA: TGCAGCGTTACCCCCAGTGGAAGCTCTGGAAACACCATATATTTT. Amino acid sequence: CSVTPSGSSGNTIYF.

V and J are TRBV29-1 and TRBJ2-1; D unresolved. The CDR3 contains 16 residues. Per the germline V gene, CDR1 is SQVTM and CDR2 is ANQGSEA. The V gene lost 0 bases and the J gene lost 0 bases, with 12 bases spanning the gap. CDR3 sequence reads: CSVEDLTESSYNEQFF. DNA of the CDR3: TGCAGCGTTGAAGATCTTACGGAGAGCTCCTACAATGAGCAGTTCTTC.

CDR3 DNA: TGTGCCAGCAGCCTTACGGTGAATTCACCCCTCCACTTT. It yields the protein CASSLTVNSPLHF. The chain combines TRBV28 with TRBJ1-6; no firm D call. This CDR3 comprises 13 residues. V was pared by 6 bases and J by 7 bases, with 10 bases between. CDR1 is MDHEN, CDR2 SYDVKM, per germline.

Points on this clone: This CDR3 is also generated by other DNA sequences in the sample. This chain links TRBV5-1 with TRBJ2-2, with 11 bases lining up with TRBD1. V shed 2 bases and J 5 bases; nucleotides not matched to a gene: 5. The germline V gene encodes CDR1 SGHRS and CDR2 YFSETQ. There are 16 residues in the CDR3. For the CDR3, the DNA is TGCGCCAGCAGCTTATCCGGGACAGGGGGGACCGGGGAGCTGTTTTTT. Protein sequence: CASSLSGTGGTGELFF.

V and J are TRBV2 and TRBJ2-3; a possible D gene is TRBD2 (6 bases). V lost 3 bases and J 5 bases, leaving 15 bases between the germline ends. The CDR3 has 15 residues. CDR1 is SNHLY and CDR2 is FYNNEI in the germline V gene. CDR3 residues: CASSEVVAVGDTQYF. DNA of the CDR3: TGTGCCAGCAGTGAGGTCGTAGCGGTGGGAGATACGCAGTATTTT. The full variable domain, its missing parts supplied by reference TRBV2 and TRBJ2-3, is EPEVTQTPSHQVTQMGQEVILRCVPISNHLYFYWYRQILGQKVEFLVSFYNNEISEKSEIFDDQFSVERPDGSNFTLKIRSTKLEDSAMYFCASSEVVAVGDTQYFGPGTRLTVL.

The genes are TRBV5-1 and TRBJ2-7; tentative D call: TRBD2 (5 bases). V was shortened by 5 bases and J by 2 bases, with 17 bases between the two germline ends. The germline V gene has CDR1 SGHRS and CDR2 YFSETQ. The CDR3 consists of 15 residues. In nucleotides, the CDR3 is TGCGCCAGCAGTTCAACCCGGGAAACAACCTACGAGCAGTACTTC. It specifies CASSSTRETTYEQYF.

The J gene is TRBJ2-7, the V gene TRBV27, with 9 bases that match TRBD1. Germline V gene lookup returns CDR1 MNHEY and CDR2 SMNVEV (reference sequence). The trim removed 5 bases at V and 2 bases at J, leaving 7 bases unmatched. The CDR3 totals 15 residues. CDR3 coding DNA: TGTGCCAGCAGTGGTCCGGGACAGGGAACCTACGAGCAGTACTTC. Amino acids: CASSGPGQGTYEQYF.

The J gene is TRBJ2-4, the V gene TRBV5-6; weak D call: TRBD2 (5 bases). The germline V gene has CDR1 SGHDT and CDR2 YYEEEE. CDR3 size: 13 residues. V gave up 0 bases and J gave up 8 bases, with 9 bases separating them. The CDR3 loop is CASSLAEGYIQYF. The CDR3 bases are TGTGCCAGCAGCTTGGCAGAGGGATACATTCAGTACTTC.

V gene TRBV13 combines with J gene TRBJ2-1, with D unresolved. From germline, CDR1 is PRHDT and CDR2 FYEKMQ (reference sequence). V was cut by 1 base and J by 8 bases, with 6 bases left in between. The CDR3 spans 12 residues. As DNA, the CDR3 is TGTGCCAGCAGCTTAGAACGCGATGAGCAGTTCTTC. This sequence encodes CASSLERDEQFF.